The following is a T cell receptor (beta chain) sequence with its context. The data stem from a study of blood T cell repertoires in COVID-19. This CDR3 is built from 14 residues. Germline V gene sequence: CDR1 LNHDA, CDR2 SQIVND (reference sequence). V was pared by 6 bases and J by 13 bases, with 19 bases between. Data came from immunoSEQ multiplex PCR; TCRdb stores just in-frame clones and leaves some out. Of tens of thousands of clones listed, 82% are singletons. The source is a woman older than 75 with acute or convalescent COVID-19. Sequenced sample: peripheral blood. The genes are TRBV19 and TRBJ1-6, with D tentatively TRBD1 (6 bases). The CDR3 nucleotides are TGTGCCAGTAGCAGCCTCGACGGGACAATTCCCCTCCACTTT. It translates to CASSSLDGTIPLHF.